This T cell receptor beta chain was captured in a study of identical twins. This clonotype appeared many times. Antigen: not known. This CDR3 has 12 residues. CDR1 is SQVTM, CDR2 ANQGSEA, per germline. Trimming took 4 bases from V and 5 from J; bases not matched to a gene: 3. One entry per CDR3 protein, called by TCRdb with MiXCR from the 5' RACE reads. This table holds approximately 670,000 distinct CDR3 sequences, roughly 6.2% found once. Whole-study results and caveats: Insertions were reduced in abundant cord blood beta clonotypes but not in memory repertoires. Out-of-frame TCR alpha sharing in monozygotic twins exceeded recombination model predictions. For out-of-frame alpha sequences shared by twins, low generation probability was in excess.

This clonotype was sampled from a young man in good health. The specimen sequenced was naive T cells sorted from blood. This chain joins TRBV29-1 and TRBJ2-7; 9 bases are a match to TRBD2. The DNA for the CDR3 is TGCAGCGTTGGAGCTAGCGGGAACGAGCAGTACTTC. Translated, it gives CSVGASGNEQYF.